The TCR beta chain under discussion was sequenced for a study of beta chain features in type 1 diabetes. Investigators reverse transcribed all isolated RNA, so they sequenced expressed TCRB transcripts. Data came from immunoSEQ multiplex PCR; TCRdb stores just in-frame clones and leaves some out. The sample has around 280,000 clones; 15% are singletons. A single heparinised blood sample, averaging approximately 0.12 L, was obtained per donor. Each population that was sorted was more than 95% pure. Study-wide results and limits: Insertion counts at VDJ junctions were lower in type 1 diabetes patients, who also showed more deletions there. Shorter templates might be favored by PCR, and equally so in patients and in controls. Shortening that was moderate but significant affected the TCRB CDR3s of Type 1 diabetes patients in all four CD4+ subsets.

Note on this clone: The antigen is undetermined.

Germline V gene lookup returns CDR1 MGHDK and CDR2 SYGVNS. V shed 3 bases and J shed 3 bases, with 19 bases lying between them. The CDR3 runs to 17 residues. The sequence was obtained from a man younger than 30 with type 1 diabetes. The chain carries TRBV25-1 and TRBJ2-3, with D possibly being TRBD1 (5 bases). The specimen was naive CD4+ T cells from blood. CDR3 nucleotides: TGTGCCAGCAGTGAGTCCCCAGGGCGAAAGGGGACAGATACGCAGTATTTT. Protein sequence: CASSESPGRKGTDTQYF.